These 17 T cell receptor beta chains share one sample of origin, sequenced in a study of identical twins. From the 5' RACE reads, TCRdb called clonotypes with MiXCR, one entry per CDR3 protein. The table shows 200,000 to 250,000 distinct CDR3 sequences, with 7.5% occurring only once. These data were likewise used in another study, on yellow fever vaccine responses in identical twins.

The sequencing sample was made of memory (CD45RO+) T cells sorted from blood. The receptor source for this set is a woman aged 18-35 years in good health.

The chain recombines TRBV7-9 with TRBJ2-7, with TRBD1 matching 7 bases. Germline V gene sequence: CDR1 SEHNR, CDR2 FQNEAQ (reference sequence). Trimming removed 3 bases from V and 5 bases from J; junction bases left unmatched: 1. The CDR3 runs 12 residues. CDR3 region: CASSLDRNEQYF. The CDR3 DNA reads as TGTGCCAGCAGCTTGGACAGGAACGAGCAGTACTTC.

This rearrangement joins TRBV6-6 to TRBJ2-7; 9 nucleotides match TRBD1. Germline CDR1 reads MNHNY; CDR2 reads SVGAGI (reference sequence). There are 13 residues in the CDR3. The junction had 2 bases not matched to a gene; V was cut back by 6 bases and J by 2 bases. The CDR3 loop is CASRRTGAYEQYF. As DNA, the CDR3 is TGTGCCAGCAGGAGGACAGGGGCCTACGAGCAGTACTTC.

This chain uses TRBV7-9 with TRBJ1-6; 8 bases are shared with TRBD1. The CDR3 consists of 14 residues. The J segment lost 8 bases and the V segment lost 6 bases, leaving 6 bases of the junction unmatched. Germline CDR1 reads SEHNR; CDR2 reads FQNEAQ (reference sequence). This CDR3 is CASRSGTGHSPLHF. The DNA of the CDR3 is TGTGCCAGCAGGTCCGGGACAGGACATTCACCCCTCCACTTT.

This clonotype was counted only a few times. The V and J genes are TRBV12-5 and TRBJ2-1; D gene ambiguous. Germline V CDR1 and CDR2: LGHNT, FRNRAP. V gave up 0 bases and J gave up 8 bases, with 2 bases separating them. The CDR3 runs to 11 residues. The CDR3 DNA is TGTGCTAGTGGTTTGGTCGATGAGCAGTTCTTC. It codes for CASGLVDEQFF.

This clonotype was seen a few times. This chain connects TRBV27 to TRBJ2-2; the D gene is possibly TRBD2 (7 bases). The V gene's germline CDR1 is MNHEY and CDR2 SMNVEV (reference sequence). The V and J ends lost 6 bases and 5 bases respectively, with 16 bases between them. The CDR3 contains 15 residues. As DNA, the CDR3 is TGTGCCAGCAGGGGGGGGCACCCTTTTACCGGGGAGCTGTTTTTT. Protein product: CASRGGHPFTGELFF.

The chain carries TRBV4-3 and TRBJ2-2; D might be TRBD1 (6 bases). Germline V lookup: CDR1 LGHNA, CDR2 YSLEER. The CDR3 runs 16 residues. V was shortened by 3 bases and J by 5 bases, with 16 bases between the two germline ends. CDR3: CASSQSRARGTGELFF. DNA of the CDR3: TGCGCCAGCAGCCAGAGCCGGGCCAGGGGAACCGGGGAGCTGTTTTTT.

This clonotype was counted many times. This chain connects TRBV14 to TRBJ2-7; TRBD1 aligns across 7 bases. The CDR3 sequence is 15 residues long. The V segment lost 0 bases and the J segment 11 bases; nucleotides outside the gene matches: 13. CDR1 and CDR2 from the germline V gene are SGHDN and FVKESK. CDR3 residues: CASSQDGTALSKEYF. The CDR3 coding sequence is TGTGCCAGCAGCCAAGATGGGACAGCTCTCAGTAAGGAGTACTTC.

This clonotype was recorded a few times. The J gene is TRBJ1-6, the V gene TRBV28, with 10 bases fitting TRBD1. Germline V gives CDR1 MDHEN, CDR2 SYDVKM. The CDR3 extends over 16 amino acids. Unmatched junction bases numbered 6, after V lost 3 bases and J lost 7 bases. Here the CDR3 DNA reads TGTGCCAGCAGTTTTATCGACAGGGGGCCAAATTCACCCCTCCACTTT. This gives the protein CASSFIDRGPNSPLHF.

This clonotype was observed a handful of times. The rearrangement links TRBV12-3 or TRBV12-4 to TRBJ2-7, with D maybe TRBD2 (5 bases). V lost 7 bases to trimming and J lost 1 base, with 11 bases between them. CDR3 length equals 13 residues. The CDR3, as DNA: TGTGCCAGCACGGGGTCGACATCCTACGAGCAGTACTTC. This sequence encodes CASTGSTSYEQYF.

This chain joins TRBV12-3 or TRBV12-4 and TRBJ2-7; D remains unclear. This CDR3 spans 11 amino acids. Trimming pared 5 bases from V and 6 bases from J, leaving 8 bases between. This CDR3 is CASSRSREQYF. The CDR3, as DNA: TGTGCCAGCAGTAGAAGTCGCGAGCAGTACTTC.

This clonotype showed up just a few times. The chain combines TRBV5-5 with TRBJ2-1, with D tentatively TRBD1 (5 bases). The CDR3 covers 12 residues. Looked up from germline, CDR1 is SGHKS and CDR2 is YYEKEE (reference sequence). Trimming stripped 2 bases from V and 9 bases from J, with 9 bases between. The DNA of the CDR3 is TGTGCCAGCAGCTTCCAGGGAACTGAGCAGTTCTTC. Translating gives CASSFQGTEQFF.

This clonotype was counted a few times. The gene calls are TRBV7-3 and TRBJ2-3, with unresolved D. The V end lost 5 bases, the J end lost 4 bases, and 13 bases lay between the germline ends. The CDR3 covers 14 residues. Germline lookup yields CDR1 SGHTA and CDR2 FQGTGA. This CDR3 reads CASSPRRVADTQYF. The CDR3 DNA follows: TGTGCCAGCAGCCCACGTCGGGTGGCAGATACGCAGTATTTT. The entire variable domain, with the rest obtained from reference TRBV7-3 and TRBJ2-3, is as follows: GAGVSQTPSNKVTEKGKYVELRCDPISGHTALYWYRQSLGQGPEFLIYFQGTGAADDSGLPNDRFFAVRPEGSVSTLKIQRTERGDSAVYLCASSPRRVADTQYFGPGTRLTVL.

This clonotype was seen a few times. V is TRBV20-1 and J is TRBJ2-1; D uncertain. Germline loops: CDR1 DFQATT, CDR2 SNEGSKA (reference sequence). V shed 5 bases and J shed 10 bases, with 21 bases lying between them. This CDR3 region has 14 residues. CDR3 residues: CSAPSSRTSPEQFF. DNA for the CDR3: TGCAGTGCTCCCTCGAGCAGGACCTCTCCGGAGCAGTTCTTC.

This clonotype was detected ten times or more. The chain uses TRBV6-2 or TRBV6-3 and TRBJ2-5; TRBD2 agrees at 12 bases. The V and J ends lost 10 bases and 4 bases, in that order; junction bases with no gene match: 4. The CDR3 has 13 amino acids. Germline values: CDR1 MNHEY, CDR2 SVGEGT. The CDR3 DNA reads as TGTGCCACCAAGACTAGCGGGAGAGAGACCCAGTACTTC. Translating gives CATKTSGRETQYF.

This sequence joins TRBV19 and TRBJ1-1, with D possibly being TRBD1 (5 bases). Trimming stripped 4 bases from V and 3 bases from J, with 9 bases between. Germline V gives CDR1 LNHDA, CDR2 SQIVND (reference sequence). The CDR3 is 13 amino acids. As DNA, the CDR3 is TGTGCCAGTAGTACAAGGGGCGACACTGAAGCTTTCTTT. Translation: CASSTRGDTEAFF.

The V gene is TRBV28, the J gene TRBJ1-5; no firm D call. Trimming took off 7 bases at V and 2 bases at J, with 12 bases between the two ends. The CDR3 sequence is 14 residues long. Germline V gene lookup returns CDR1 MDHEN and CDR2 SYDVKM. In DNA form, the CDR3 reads TGTGCCAGCATCCTGTCCCGGGGCAATCAGCCCCAGCATTTT. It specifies CASILSRGNQPQHF. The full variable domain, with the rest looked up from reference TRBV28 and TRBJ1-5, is DVKVTQSSRYLVKRTGEKVFLECVQDMDHENMFWYRQDPGLGLRLIYFSYDVKMKEKGDIPEGYSVSREKKERFSLILESASTNQTSMYLCASILSRGNQPQHFGDGTRLSIL.

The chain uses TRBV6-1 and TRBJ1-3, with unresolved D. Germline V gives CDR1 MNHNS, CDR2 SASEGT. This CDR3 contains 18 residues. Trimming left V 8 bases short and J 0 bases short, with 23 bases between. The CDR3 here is CASCLNWGSRSSGNTIYF. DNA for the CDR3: TGTGCCAGCTGTCTAAATTGGGGTTCGCGGAGCTCTGGAAACACCATATATTTT.